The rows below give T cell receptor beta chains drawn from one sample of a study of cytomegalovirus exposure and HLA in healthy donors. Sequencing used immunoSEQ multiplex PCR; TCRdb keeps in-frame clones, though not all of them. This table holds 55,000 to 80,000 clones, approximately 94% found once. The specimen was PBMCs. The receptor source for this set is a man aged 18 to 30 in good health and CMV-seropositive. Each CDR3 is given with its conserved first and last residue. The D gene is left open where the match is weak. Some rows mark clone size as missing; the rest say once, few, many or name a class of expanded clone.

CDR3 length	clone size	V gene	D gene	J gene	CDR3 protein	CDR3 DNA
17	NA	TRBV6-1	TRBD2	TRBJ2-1	CASSGLFAGGPGDEQFF	TGTGCCAGCAGTGGATTGTTCGCGGGAGGGCCTGGAGATGAGCAGTTCTTC
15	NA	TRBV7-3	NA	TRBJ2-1	CASSLTNTQVEEQFF	TGTGCCAGCAGCTTAACGAACACACAGGTTGAAGAGCAGTTCTTC
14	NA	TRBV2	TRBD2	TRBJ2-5	CASRGLEGHETQYF	TGTGCCAGCAGAGGACTAGAGGGCCACGAGACCCAGTACTTC
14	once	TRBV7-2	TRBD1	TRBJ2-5	CASSSPTGTETQYF	TGTGCCAGCAGCTCACCGACAGGGACCGAGACCCAGTACTTC
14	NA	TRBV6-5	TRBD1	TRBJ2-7	CASRVSGGMREQYF	TGTGCCAGCAGGGTCTCAGGGGGTATGAGAGAGCAGTACTTC
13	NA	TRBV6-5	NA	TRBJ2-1	CASSPQVYNEQFF	TGTGCCAGCAGTCCCCAGGTCTACAATGAGCAGTTCTTC
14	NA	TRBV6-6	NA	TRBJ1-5	CASKKGHNNQPQHF	TGTGCCAGCAAAAAGGGACACAACAATCAGCCCCAGCATTTT
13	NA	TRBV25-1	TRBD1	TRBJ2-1	CASSDRWTGGQFF	TGTGCCAGCAGTGACCGATGGACAGGGGGCCAGTTCTTC
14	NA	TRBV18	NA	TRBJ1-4	CASSPGRVYEKLFF	TGTGCCAGCTCACCCGGCAGGGTTTACGAAAAACTGTTTTTT
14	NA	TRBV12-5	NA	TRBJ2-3	CASGGGRSTDTQYF	TGTGCTAGTGGTGGAGGACGGAGCACAGATACGCAGTATTTT
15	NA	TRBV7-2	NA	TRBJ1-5	CASSLVPGGGQPQHF	TGTGCCAGCAGCTTAGTCCCTGGGGGGGGTCAGCCCCAGCATTTT
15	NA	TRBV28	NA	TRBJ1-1	CASYRWGVAGTEAFF	TGTGCCAGCTATAGGTGGGGGGTGGCGGGGACTGAAGCTTTCTTT
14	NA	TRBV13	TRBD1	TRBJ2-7	CASSLRTGVYEQYF	TGTGCCAGCAGCTTACGGACAGGGGTTTACGAGCAGTACTTC
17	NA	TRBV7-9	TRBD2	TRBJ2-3	CASSLGLAGTSTDTQYF	TGTGCCAGCAGCTTAGGATTAGCGGGAACTAGCACAGATACGCAGTATTTT
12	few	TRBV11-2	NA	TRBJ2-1	CASSLEANEQFF	TGTGCCAGCAGCTTAGAAGCGAATGAGCAGTTCTTC
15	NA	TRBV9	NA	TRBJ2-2	CASSVGGGPTGELFF	TGTGCCAGCAGCGTAGGGGGGGGGCCCACCGGGGAGCTGTTTTTT
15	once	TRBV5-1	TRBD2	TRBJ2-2	CASQFLAGASGELFF	TGCGCCAGCCAGTTCCTAGCGGGAGCTTCCGGGGAGCTGTTTTTT
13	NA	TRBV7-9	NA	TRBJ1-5	CASSRGQNQPQHF	TGTGCCAGCAGCCGAGGGCAGAATCAGCCCCAGCATTTT
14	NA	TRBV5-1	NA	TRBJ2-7	CASSLQHSPYEQYF	TGCGCCAGCAGCTTGCAACACAGCCCCTACGAGCAGTACTTC
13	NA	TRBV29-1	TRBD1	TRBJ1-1	CSVQRGRGTEAFF	TGCAGCGTACAAAGGGGGCGTGGGACTGAAGCTTTCTTT
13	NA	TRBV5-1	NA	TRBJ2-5	CASSFTVQETQYF	TGCGCCAGCAGCTTCACAGTCCAAGAGACCCAGTACTTC
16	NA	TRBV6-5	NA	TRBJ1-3	CASSYSIMTLRDTIYF	TGTGCCAGCAGTTACTCCATAATGACGCTGCGGGACACCATATATTTT
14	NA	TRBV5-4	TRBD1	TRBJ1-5	CASSVGQSNQPQHF	TGTGCCAGCAGCGTGGGACAGAGCAATCAGCCCCAGCATTTT
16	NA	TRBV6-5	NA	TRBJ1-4	CASSYTTGTPSEKLFF	TGTGCCAGCAGTTACACCACCGGGACACCAAGCGAAAAACTGTTTTTT
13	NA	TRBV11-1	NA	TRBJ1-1	CASEGVLNTEAFF	TGTGCCAGCGAAGGGGTCTTGAACACTGAAGCTTTCTTT
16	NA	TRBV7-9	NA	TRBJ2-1	CASSPPRLGQYNEQFF	TGTGCCAGCAGCCCCCCACGGCTGGGCCAGTACAATGAGCAGTTCTTC
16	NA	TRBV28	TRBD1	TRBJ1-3	CASSSPGQGSGNTIYF	TGTGCCAGCAGTTCTCCGGGACAGGGGTCTGGAAACACCATATATTTT
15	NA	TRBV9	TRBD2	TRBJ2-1	CASSVDSGRANEQFF	TGTGCCAGCAGCGTAGATAGCGGGAGGGCCAATGAGCAGTTCTTC
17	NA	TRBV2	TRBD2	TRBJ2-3	CASKPPLLAGSTDTQYF	TGTGCCAGCAAACCCCCTTTATTAGCGGGGAGCACAGATACGCAGTATTTT
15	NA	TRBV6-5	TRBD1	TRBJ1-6	CASSSLDRVGTPLHF	TGTGCCAGCAGCTCCCTTGACAGGGTCGGGACACCCCTCCACTTT
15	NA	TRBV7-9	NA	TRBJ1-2	CASSFLIRTDYGYTF	TGTGCCAGCAGCTTCCTCATAAGGACAGACTATGGCTACACCTTC
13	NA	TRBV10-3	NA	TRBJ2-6	CAIKQAGANVLTF	TGTGCCATCAAACAAGCTGGGGCCAACGTCCTGACTTTC
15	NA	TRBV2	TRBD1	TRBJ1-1	CASRVDRGQNTEAFF	TGTGCCAGCAGGGTTGACAGGGGTCAGAACACTGAAGCTTTCTTT
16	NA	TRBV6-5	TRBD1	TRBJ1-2	CASSYEGTVSSYGYTF	TGTGCCAGCAGTTACGAGGGGACAGTGAGCTCGTATGGCTACACCTTC
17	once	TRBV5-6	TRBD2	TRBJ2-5	CASSLIARERKGETQYF	TGTGCCAGCAGCTTGATAGCGCGGGAGCGGAAGGGAGAGACCCAGTACTTC
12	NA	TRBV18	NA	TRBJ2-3	CASSLPGDTQYF	TGTGCCAGCTCGCTTCCAGGGGATACGCAGTATTTT
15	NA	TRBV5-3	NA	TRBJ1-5	CARSFAEADNQPQHF	TGTGCCAGAAGCTTTGCAGAGGCGGACAATCAGCCCCAGCATTTT
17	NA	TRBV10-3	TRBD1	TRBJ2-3	CAISDQLDRGFTDTQYF	TGTGCCATCAGTGACCAACTAGACAGGGGGTTCACAGATACGCAGTATTTT
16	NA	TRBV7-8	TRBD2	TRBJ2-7	CASSQGLAGVAYEQYF	TGTGCCAGCAGCCAGGGACTAGCGGGAGTCGCTTACGAGCAGTACTTC
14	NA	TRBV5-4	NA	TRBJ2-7	CASSFGGDSYEQYF	TGTGCCAGCAGCTTTGGCGGAGACTCCTACGAGCAGTACTTC
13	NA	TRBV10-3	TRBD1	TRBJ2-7	CATLDRDLYEQYF	TGTGCCACTCTCGACAGGGATCTCTACGAGCAGTACTTC
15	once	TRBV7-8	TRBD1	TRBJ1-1	CASSFGTGVRTEAFF	TGTGCCAGCAGCTTCGGGACAGGGGTTAGGACTGAAGCTTTCTTT
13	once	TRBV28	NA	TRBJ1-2	CASSLLSGYGYTF	TGTGCCAGCAGTTTATTATCAGGCTATGGCTACACCTTC
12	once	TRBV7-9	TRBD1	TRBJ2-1	CAYGTAINEQFF	TGTGCCTACGGGACAGCAATCAATGAGCAGTTCTTC
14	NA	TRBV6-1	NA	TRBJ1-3	CASSEVQGRVTIYF	TGTGCCAGCAGTGAAGTCCAGGGCCGGGTTACCATATATTTT
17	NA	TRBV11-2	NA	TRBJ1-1	CASSLDRGVMVNTEAFF	TGTGCCAGCAGCTTAGATCGGGGAGTCATGGTCAACACTGAAGCTTTCTTT
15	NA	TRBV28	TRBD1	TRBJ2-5	CASTTRTGGVETQYF	TGTGCCAGCACGACTAGGACAGGGGGTGTAGAGACCCAGTACTTC
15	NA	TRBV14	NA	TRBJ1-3	CASSRKQGSGNTIYF	TGTGCCAGCAGCCGAAAACAGGGATCTGGAAACACCATATATTTT
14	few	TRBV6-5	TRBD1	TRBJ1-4	CASTTGGSGERLFF	TGTGCCAGCACCACAGGGGGCTCGGGGGAGCGACTGTTTTTT
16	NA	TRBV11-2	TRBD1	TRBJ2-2	CASSLRDRVNTGELFF	TGTGCCAGCAGCTTGCGGGACAGGGTGAACACCGGGGAGCTGTTTTTT
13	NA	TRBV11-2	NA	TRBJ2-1	CAVGGGPYNEQFF	TGTGCCGTGGGCGGGGGCCCGTACAATGAGCAGTTCTTC
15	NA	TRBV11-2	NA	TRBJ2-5	CASSLVISGQETQYF	TGTGCCAGCAGCTTAGTTATTTCAGGGCAGGAGACCCAGTACTTC
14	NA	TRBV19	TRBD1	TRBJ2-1	CASTPGTGLDEQFF	TGTGCCAGTACCCCCGGGACAGGGTTGGATGAGCAGTTCTTC
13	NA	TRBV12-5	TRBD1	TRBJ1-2	CASGLGQGRGYTF	TGTGCTAGTGGTTTGGGACAGGGAAGAGGCTACACCTTC
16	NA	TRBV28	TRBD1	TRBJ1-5	CASSIPGQGAAQPQHF	TGTGCCAGCAGCATTCCGGGACAGGGGGCAGCTCAGCCCCAGCATTTT